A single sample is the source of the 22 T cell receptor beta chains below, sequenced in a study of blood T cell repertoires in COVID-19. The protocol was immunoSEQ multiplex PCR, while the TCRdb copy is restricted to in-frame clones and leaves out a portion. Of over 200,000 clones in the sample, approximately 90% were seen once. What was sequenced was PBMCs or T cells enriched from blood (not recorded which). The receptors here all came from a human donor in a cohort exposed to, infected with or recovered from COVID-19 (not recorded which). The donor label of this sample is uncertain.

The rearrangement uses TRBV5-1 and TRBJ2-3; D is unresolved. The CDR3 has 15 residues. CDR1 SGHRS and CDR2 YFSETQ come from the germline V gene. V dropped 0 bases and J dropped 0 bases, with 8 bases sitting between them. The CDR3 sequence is CASSLEVSSTDTQYF. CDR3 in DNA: TGCGCCAGCAGCTTGGAAGTCAGTAGCACAGATACGCAGTATTTT.

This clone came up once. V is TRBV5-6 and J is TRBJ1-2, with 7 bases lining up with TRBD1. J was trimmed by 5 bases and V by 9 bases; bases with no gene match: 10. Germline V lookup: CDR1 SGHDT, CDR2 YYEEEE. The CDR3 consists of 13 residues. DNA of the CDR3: TGTGCCACCCTAAAGGGGGCGGAGTATGGCTACACCTTC. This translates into CATLKGAEYGYTF.

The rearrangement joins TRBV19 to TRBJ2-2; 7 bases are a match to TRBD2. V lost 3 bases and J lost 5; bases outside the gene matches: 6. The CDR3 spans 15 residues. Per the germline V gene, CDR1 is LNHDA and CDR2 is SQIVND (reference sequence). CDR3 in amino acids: CASSMGTSVTGELFF. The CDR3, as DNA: TGTGCCAGTAGTATGGGTACTAGCGTGACCGGGGAGCTGTTTTTT.

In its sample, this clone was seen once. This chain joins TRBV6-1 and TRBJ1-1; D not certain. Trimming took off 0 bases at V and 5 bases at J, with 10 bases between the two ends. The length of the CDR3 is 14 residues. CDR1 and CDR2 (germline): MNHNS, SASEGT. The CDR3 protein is CASSEAGLKTEAFF. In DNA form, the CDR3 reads TGTGCCAGCAGTGAAGCGGGCCTTAAGACTGAAGCTTTCTTT.

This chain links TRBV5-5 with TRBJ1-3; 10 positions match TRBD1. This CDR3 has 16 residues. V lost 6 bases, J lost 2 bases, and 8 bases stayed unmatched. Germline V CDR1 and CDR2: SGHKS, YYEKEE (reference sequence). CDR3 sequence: CASTLGTGVPGNTIYF. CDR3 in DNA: TGTGCCAGCACCTTAGGGACAGGGGTCCCTGGAAACACCATATATTTT.

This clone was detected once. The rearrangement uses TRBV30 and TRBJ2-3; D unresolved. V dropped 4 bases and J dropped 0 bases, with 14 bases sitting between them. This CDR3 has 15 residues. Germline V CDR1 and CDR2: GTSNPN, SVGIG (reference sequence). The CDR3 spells CAWMARPRSTDTQYF. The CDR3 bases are TGTGCCTGGATGGCCAGACCTAGGAGCACAGATACGCAGTATTTT.

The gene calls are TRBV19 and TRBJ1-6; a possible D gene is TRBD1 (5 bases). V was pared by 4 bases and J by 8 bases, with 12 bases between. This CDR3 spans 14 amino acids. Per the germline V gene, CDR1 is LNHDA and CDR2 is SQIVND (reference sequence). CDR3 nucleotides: TGTGCCAGTAGTAGGGGCAGGGAAGATTCACCCCTCCACTTT. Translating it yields CASSRGREDSPLHF.

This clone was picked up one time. The CDR3 protein is CASSRRAIGGNTEAFF. CDR3 DNA: TGTGCCAGCAGCAGGAGGGCGATCGGGGGGAACACTGAAGCTTTCTTT. The chain uses TRBV2 and TRBJ1-1; perhaps TRBD1 as D (5 bases). Germline loops: CDR1 SNHLY, CDR2 FYNNEI. The CDR3 has 16 amino acids. V was trimmed by 6 bases and J by 1 base, leaving 18 bases between them.

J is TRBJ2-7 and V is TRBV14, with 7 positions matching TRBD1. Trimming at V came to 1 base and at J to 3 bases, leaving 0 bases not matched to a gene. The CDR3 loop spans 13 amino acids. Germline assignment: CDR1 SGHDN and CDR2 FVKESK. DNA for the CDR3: TGTGCCAGCAGCCAAGGGACAGGCTACGAGCAGTACTTC. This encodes CASSQGTGYEQYF.

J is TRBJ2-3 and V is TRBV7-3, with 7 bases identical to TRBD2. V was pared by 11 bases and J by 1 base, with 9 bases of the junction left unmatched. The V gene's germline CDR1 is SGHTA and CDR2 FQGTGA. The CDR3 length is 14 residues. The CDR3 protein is CASSPRGGTDTQYF. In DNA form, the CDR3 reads TGTGCCTCCTCCCCACGGGGGGGCACAGATACGCAGTATTTT.

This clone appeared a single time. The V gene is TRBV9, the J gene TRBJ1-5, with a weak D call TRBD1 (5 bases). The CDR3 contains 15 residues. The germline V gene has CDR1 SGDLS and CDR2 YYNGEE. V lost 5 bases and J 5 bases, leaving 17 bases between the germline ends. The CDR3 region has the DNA TGTGCCAGCAGTGCTTCGGGGGGAATCCATCAGCCCCAGCATTTT. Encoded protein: CASSASGGIHQPQHF.

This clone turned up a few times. For the CDR3, the DNA is TGTGCCAGTACCAGACAGGGGAGCCACACTGAAGCTTTCTTT. This gives the protein CASTRQGSHTEAFF. This rearrangement joins TRBV19 to TRBJ1-1; TRBD1 matches at 8 bases. The CDR3 covers 14 residues. CDR1 and CDR2 (germline): LNHDA, SQIVND (reference sequence). Trimming took 7 bases from V and 3 from J; bases not matched to a gene: 7.

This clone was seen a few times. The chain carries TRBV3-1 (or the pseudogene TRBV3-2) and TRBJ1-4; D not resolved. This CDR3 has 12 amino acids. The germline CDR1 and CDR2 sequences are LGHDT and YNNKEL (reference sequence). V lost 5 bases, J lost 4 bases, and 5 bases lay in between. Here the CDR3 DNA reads TGTGCCAGCAGCTCCCTTAATGAAAAACTGTTTTTT. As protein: CASSSLNEKLFF.

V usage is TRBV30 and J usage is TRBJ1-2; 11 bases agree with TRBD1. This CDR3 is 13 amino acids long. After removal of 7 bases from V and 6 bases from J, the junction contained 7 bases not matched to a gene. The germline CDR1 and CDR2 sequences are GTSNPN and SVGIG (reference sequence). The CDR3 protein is CASRDRGIDGYTF. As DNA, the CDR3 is TGTGCCTCCCGGGACAGGGGGATCGATGGCTACACCTTC. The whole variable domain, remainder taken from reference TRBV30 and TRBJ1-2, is SQTIHQWPATLVQPVGSPLSLECTVEGTSNPNLYWYRQAAGRGLQLLFYSVGIGQISSEVPQNLSASRPQDRQFILSSKKLLLSDSGFYLCASRDRGIDGYTFGSGTRLTVV.

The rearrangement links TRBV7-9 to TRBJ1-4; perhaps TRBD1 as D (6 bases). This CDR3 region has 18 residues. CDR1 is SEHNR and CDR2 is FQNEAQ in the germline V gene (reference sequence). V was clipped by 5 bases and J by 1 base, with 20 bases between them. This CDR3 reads CASSQEEGRGETNEKLFF. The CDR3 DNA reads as TGTGCCAGCAGCCAGGAAGAGGGCAGGGGTGAAACTAATGAAAAACTGTTTTTT.

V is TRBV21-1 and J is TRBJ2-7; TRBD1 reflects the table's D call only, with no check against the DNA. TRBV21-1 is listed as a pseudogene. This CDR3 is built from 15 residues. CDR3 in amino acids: CASSKETGSSYEQYF. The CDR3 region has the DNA TGTGCCAGCAGCAAAGAGACAGGGAGCTCCTACGAGCAGTACTTC.

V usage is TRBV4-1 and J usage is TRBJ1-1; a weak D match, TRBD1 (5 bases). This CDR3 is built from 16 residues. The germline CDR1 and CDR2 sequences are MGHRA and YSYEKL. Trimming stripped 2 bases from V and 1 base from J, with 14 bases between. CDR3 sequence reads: CASSQFAGRRNTEAFF. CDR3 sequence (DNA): TGCGCCAGCAGCCAATTCGCGGGACGCCGGAACACTGAAGCTTTCTTT.

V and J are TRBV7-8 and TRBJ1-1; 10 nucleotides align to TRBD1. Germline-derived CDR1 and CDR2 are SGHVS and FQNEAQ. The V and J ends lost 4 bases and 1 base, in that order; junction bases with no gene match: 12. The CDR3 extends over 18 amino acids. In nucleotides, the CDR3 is TGTGCCAGCAGCTCTTTTTGGGACAGGGGAATTGAGAACACTGAAGCTTTCTTT. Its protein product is CASSSFWDRGIENTEAFF.

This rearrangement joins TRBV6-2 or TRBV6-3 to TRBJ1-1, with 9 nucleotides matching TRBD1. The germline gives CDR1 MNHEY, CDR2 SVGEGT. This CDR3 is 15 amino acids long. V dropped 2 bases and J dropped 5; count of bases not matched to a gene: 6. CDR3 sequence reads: CASSYRDRARTEAFF. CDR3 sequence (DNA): TGTGCCAGCAGTTACCGGGACAGGGCAAGGACTGAAGCTTTCTTT.

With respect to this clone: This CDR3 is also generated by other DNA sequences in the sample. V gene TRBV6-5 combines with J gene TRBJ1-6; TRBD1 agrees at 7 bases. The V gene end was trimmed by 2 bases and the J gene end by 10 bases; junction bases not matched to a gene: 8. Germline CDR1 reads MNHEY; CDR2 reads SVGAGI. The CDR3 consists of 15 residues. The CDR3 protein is CASSYRQGGNSPLHF. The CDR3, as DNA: TGTGCCAGCAGTTACCGGCAGGGGGGAAACTCACCCCTCCACTTT.

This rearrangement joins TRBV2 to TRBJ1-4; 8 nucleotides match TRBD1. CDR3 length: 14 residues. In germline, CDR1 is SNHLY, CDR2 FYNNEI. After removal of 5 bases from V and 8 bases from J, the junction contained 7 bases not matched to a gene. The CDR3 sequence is CASSFTGGREKLFF. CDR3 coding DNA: TGTGCCAGCAGTTTTACAGGGGGTAGGGAAAAACTGTTTTTT.

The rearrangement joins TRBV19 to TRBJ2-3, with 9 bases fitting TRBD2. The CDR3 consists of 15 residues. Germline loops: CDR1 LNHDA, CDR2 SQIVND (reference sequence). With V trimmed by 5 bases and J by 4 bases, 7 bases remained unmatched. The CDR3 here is CASSPLAGSADTQYF. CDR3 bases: TGTGCCAGTAGTCCGCTAGCGGGGAGTGCAGATACGCAGTATTTT.